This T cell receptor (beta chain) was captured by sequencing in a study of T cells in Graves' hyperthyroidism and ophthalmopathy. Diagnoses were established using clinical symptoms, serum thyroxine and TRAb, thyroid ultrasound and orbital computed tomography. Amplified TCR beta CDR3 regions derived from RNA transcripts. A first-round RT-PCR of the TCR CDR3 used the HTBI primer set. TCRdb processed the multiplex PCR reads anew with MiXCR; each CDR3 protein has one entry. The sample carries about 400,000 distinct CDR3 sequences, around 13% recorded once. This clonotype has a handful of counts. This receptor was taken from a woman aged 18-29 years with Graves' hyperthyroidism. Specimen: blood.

CDR3 amino acids: CACRLKGRDSPLHF. DNA of the CDR3: TGTGCCTGCCGCTTGAAGGGGCGCGATTCACCCCTCCACTTT. The chain joins TRBV30 to TRBJ1-6, with D maybe TRBD1 (5 bases). CDR3 length: 14 amino acids. Germline loops: CDR1 GTSNPN, CDR2 SVGIG (reference sequence). With 6 bases removed from V and 8 bases from J, the gap between germline ends came to 17 bases.